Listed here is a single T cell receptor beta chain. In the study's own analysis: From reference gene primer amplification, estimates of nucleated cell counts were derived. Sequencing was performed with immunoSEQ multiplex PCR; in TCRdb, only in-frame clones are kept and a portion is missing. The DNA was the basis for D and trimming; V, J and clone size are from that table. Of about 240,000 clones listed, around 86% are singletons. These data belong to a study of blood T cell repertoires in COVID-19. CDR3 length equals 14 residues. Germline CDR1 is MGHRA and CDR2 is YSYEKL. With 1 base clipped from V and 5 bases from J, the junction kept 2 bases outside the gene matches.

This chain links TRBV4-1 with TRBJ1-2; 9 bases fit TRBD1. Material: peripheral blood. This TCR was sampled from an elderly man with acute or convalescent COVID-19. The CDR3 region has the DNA TGCGCCAGCAGCCAAGCAGGACAGGGGTATGGCTACACCTTC. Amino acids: CASSQAGQGYGYTF.